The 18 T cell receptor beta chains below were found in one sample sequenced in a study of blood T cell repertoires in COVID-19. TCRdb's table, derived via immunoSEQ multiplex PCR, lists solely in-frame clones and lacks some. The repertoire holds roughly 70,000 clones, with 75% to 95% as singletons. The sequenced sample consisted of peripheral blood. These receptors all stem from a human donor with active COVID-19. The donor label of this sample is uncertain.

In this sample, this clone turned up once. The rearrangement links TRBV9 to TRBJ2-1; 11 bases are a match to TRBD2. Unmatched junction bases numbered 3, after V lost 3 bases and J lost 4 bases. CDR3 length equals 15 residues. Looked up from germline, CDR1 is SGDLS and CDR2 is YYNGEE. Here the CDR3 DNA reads TGTGCCAGCAGCGGGGGACTAGCGGAGTACAATGAGCAGTTCTTC. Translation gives CASSGGLAEYNEQFF. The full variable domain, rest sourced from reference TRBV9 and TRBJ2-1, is DSGVTQTPKHLITATGQRVTLRCSPRSGDLSVYWYQQSLDQGLQFLIQYYNGEERAKGNILERFSAQQFPDLHSELNLSSLELGDSALYFCASSGGLAEYNEQFFGPGTRLTVL.

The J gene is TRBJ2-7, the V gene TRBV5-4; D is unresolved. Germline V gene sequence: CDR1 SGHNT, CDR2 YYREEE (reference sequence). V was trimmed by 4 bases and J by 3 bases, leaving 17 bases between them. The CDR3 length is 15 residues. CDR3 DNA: TGTGCCAGCAGCGACGTTGAGACACCTAACTACGAGCAGTACTTC. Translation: CASSDVETPNYEQYF. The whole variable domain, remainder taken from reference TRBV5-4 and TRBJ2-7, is ETGVTQSPTHLIKTRGQQVTLRCSSQSGHNTVSWYQQALGQGPQFIFQYYREEENGRGNFPPRFSGLQFPNYSSELNVNALELDDSALYLCASSDVETPNYEQYFGPGTRLTVT.

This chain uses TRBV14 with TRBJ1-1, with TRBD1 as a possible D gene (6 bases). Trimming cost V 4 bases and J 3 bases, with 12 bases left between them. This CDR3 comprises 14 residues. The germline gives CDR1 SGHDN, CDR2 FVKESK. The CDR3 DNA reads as TGTGCCAGCAGCCGGGTAGGGGGGGACACTGAAGCTTTCTTT. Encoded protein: CASSRVGGDTEAFF.

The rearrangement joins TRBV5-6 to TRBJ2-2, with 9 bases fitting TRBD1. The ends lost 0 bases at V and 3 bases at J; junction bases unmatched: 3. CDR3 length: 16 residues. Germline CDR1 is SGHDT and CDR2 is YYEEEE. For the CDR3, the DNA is TGTGCCAGCAGCTTGGGCCGACAGGGGGACACCGGGGAGCTGTTTTTT. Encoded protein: CASSLGRQGDTGELFF. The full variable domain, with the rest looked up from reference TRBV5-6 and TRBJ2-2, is DAGVTQSPTHLIKTRGQQVTLRCSPKSGHDTVSWYQQALGQGPQFIFQYYEEEERQRGNFPDRFSGHQFPNYSSELNVNALLLGDSALYLCASSLGRQGDTGELFFGEGSRLTVL.

The CDR3: CASSRRDNYEQYF. For the CDR3, the DNA is TGTGCCAGCAGCCGCCGGGACAACTACGAGCAGTACTTC. The V call is TRBV12-3 or TRBV12-4, the J call TRBJ2-7, with D perhaps TRBD1 (6 bases). The CDR3 extends over 13 amino acids. V lost 6 bases and J 3 bases, leaving 12 bases between the germline ends.

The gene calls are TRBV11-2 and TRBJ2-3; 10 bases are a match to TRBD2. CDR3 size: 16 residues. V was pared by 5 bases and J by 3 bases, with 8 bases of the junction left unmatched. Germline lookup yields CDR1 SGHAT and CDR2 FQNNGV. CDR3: CASSLLAGMRTDTQYF. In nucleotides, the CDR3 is TGTGCCAGCAGCCTACTAGCGGGAATGAGGACAGATACGCAGTATTTT.

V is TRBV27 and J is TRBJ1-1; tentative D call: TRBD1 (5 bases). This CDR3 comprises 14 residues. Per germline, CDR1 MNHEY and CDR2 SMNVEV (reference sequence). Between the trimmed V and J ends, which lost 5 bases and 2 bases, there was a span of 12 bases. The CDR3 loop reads CASSIQARNTEAFF. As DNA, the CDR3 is TGTGCCAGCAGTATACAGGCCCGTAACACTGAAGCTTTCTTT.

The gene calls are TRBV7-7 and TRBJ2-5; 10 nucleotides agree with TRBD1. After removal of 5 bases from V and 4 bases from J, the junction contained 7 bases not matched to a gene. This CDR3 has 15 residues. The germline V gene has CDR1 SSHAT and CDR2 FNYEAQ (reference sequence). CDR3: CASSAGTGEGETQYF. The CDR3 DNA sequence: TGTGCCAGCAGCGCCGGGACAGGGGAAGGAGAGACCCAGTACTTC.

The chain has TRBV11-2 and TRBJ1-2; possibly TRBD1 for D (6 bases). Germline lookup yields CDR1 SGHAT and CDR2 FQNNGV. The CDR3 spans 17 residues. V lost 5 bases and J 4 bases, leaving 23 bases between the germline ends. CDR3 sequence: CASSPGPGHLTSYGYTF. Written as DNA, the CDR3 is TGTGCCAGCAGCCCGGGACCGGGACACCTGACCAGCTATGGCTACACCTTC.

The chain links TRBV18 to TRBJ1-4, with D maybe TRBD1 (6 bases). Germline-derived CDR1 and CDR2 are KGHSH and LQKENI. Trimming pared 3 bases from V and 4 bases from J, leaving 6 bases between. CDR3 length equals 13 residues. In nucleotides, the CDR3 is TGTGCCAGCTCACCGGACAGTAATGAAAAACTGTTTTTT. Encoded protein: CASSPDSNEKLFF.

CDR3 residues: CASSVAPEILEQYF. The CDR3 DNA is TGTGCCAGCAGCGTAGCCCCGGAGATACTCGAGCAGTACTTC. The V call is TRBV9, the J call TRBJ2-7, with no clear D. Germline V gene data show CDR1 as SGDLS and CDR2 as YYNGEE. The CDR3 is made up of 14 amino acids. Trimming removed 0 bases at V and 6 bases at J, with 13 bases between.

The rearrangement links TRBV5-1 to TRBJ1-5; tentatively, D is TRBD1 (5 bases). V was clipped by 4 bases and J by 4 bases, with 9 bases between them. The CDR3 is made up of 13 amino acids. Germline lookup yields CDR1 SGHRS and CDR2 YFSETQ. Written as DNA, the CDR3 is TGCGCCAGCAGCGAGCGGGGGAATCAGCCCCAGCATTTT. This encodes CASSERGNQPQHF.

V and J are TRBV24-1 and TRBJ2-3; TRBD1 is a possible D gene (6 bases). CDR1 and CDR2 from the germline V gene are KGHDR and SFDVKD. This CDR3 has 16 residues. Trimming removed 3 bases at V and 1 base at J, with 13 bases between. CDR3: CATSDPGVGGTDTQYF. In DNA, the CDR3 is TGTGCCACCAGTGATCCAGGGGTTGGCGGCACAGATACGCAGTATTTT.

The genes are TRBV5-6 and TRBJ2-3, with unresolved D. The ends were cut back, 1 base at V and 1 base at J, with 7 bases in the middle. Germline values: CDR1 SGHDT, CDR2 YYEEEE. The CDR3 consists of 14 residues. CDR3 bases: TGTGCCAGCAGCTTGTCTGCGGGCACAGATACGCAGTATTTT. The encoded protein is CASSLSAGTDTQYF.

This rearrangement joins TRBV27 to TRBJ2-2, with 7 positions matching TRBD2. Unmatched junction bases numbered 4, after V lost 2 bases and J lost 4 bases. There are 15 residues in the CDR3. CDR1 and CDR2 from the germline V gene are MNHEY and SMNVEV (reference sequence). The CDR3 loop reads CASSLAGVGTGELFF. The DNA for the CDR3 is TGTGCCAGCAGTTTAGCGGGGGTAGGCACCGGGGAGCTGTTTTTT.

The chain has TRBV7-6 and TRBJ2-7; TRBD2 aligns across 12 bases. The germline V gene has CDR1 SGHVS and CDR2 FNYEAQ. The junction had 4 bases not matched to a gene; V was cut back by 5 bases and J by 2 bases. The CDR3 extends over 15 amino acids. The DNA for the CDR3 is TGTGCCAGCAGCCCCCGACTAGCGGGGGCCTACGAGCAGTACTTC. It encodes CASSPRLAGAYEQYF. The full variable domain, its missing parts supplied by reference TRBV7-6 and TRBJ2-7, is GAGVSQSPRYKVTKRGQDVALRCDPISGHVSLYWYRQALGQGPEFLTYFNYEAQQDKSGLPNDRFSAERPEGSISTLTIQRTEQRDSAMYRCASSPRLAGAYEQYFGPGTRLTVT.

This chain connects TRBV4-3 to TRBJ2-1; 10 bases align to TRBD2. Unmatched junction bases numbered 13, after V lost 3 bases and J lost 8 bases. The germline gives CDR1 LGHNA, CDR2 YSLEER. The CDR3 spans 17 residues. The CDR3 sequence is CASSQAHGTSAGHEQFF. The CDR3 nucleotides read TGCGCCAGCAGCCAGGCGCACGGGACTAGCGCCGGGCATGAGCAGTTCTTC.

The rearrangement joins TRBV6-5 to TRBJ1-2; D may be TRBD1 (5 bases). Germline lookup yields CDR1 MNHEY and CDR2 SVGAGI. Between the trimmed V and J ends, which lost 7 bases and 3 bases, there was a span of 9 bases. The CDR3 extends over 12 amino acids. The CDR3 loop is CASTSRDYGYTF. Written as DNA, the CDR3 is TGTGCCAGCACCAGCAGGGACTATGGCTACACCTTC.